One and the same sample provided the 29 T cell receptor beta chains below, sequenced in a study of cytomegalovirus exposure and HLA in healthy donors. The PCR made use of 60 Vbeta and 13 Jbeta primers. TCRdb keeps only in-frame clones here, not all; method: immunoSEQ multiplex PCR. Altogether approximately 150,000 clones are present, roughly 74% being singletons, with the ten largest covering about 11%. Sequenced material: PBMCs. These receptors were obtained from a man younger than 30 in good health and CMV-seropositive.

The CDR3 DNA follows: TGTGCCAGCAGTGAAGGTCTAGCGGGATTCTACAATGAGCAGTTCTTC. It translates to CASSEGLAGFYNEQFF. This chain joins TRBV6-1 and TRBJ2-1; 9 nucleotides line up with TRBD2. V lost 1 base, J lost 3 bases, and 4 bases stayed unmatched. CDR3 length equals 16 residues. Germline V gene data show CDR1 as MNHNS and CDR2 as SASEGT.

The chain joins TRBV29-1 to TRBJ1-1, with D uncertain. The CDR3 contains 13 residues. In germline, CDR1 is SQVTM, CDR2 ANQGSEA. Trimming pared 2 bases from V and 1 base from J, leaving 8 bases between. The CDR3 here is CSVEKQQNTEAFF. CDR3 sequence (DNA): TGCAGCGTTGAAAAACAGCAGAACACTGAAGCTTTCTTT.

The rearrangement links TRBV29-1 to TRBJ2-7; 7 nucleotides align to TRBD1. This CDR3 is built from 15 residues. V was clipped by 8 bases and J by 0 bases; unmatched bases: 13. The germline gives CDR1 SQVTM, CDR2 ANQGSEA. In nucleotides, the CDR3 is TGCAGCTTCACTCGGACAGGTACGACCTCCTACGAGCAGTACTTC. This codes for CSFTRTGTTSYEQYF.

The chain couples TRBV7-8 to TRBJ2-7; TRBD2 aligns across 12 bases. The CDR3 is made up of 17 amino acids. After removal of 0 bases from V and 4 bases from J, the junction contained 7 bases not matched to a gene. Germline V CDR1 and CDR2: SGHVS, FQNEAQ. The CDR3 nucleotides read TGTGCCAGCAGCTTAGCCCTATCTAGCGGGGGGGGGTACGAGCAGTACTTC. Its translation is CASSLALSSGGGYEQYF.

The chain couples TRBV5-1 to TRBJ1-1, with D unresolved. V was pared by 0 bases and J by 3 bases, with 18 bases between. Per the germline V gene, CDR1 is SGHRS and CDR2 is YFSETQ. The CDR3 runs to 17 residues. CDR3 DNA sequence: TGCGCCAGCAGCTTGGGGCAGGCAAGGATAGTTCACACTGAAGCTTTCTTT. This sequence encodes CASSLGQARIVHTEAFF.

The chain carries TRBV7-7 and TRBJ2-7; D call uncertain. This CDR3 is 13 amino acids long. CDR1 is SSHAT and CDR2 is FNYEAQ in the germline V gene (reference sequence). Trimming stripped 5 bases from V and 7 bases from J, with 15 bases between. In DNA form, the CDR3 reads TGTGCCAGCAGCCCCTCTAGAGGCGTAGAGCAGTACTTC. It is translated as CASSPSRGVEQYF.

The chain recombines TRBV28 with TRBJ1-5; D possibly corresponds to TRBD1 (5 bases). CDR3 length equals 16 residues. Germline V gene data show CDR1 as MDHEN and CDR2 as SYDVKM. Trimming left V 5 bases short and J 0 bases short, with 14 bases between. CDR3 loop: CASSTLGGYSNQPQHF. The CDR3 DNA sequence: TGTGCCAGCAGTACCCTGGGGGGGTATAGCAATCAGCCCCAGCATTTT.

This clone has a handful of counts. This chain uses TRBV11-2 with TRBJ1-2; D remains unclear. Per germline, CDR1 SGHAT and CDR2 FQNNGV. The germline V and J ends were trimmed by 1 base and 8 bases, with 14 bases remaining between them. The CDR3 sequence is 14 residues long. CDR3 in DNA: TGTGCCAGCAGCTTAGTACAGACTCGCGGGGGCTACACCTTC. Protein sequence: CASSLVQTRGGYTF.

Turning to this clone: Here the CDR3 omits its conserved ending phenylalanine or tryptophan, so a read error is the likely source. The chain combines TRBV28 with TRBJ2-3; maybe TRBD1 (5 bases). CDR1 and CDR2 (germline): MDHEN, SYDVKM. There are 13 residues in the CDR3. The V end lost 5 bases, the J end lost 0 bases, and 6 bases lay between the germline ends. In nucleotides, the CDR3 is TGTGCCAGCAGTCAGGGTAGCACAGATACGCAGTATCTT. This gives the protein CASSQGSTDTQYL.

Regarding this clone: Additional DNA sequences in this sample encode the identical CDR3. The chain couples TRBV30 to TRBJ1-5; D is ambiguous. This CDR3 contains 12 residues. The germline CDR1 and CDR2 sequences are GTSNPN and SVGIG (reference sequence). Between the trimmed V and J ends, which lost 2 bases and 4 bases, there was a span of 6 bases. CDR3 region: CAWSSGNQPQHF. The CDR3 nucleotides are TGTGCCTGGAGTAGCGGAAATCAGCCCCAGCATTTT.

The chain couples TRBV28 to TRBJ1-2, with TRBD1 identical over 7 bases. Trimming removed 2 bases from V and 4 bases from J; junction bases left unmatched: 1. The CDR3 totals 13 residues. In germline, CDR1 is MDHEN, CDR2 SYDVKM. The CDR3 sequence is CASSLNRGYGYTF. The DNA for the CDR3 is TGTGCCAGCAGTTTAAACAGGGGCTATGGCTACACCTTC.

The gene calls are TRBV29-1 and TRBJ2-1; 9 bases fit TRBD2. This CDR3 comprises 16 residues. CDR1 SQVTM and CDR2 ANQGSEA come from the germline V gene. The junction had 13 bases not matched to a gene; V was cut back by 6 bases and J by 4 bases. For the CDR3, the DNA is TGCAGCGTGGAGTTAGCGGGAGAGCGTACTTACAATGAGCAGTTCTTC. This codes for CSVELAGERTYNEQFF.

The table lists this clone with a few counts. The chain joins TRBV19 to TRBJ2-1, with D perhaps TRBD1 (6 bases). Trimming removed 1 base from V and 7 bases from J, with 11 bases in between. CDR1 is LNHDA and CDR2 is SQIVND in the germline V gene (reference sequence). The CDR3 spans 14 residues. The CDR3, as DNA: TGTGCCAGTAGTATAGGGGCTAGGGGGAATGAGCAGTTCTTC. Protein product: CASSIGARGNEQFF.

This chain's CDR3 is CASSQAGTAGTEAFF. The CDR3 nucleotides read TGTGCCAGCAGCCAAGCTGGGACAGCCGGCACTGAAGCTTTCTTT. The chain has TRBV4-2 and TRBJ1-1; 7 nucleotides match TRBD1. Germline lookup yields CDR1 LGHNA and CDR2 YNFKEQ. CDR3 length: 15 amino acids. J lost 4 bases, V lost 1 base, and 6 bases had no gene match.

J is TRBJ2-3 and V is TRBV7-9, with 9 bases lining up with TRBD1. Germline loops: CDR1 SEHNR, CDR2 FQNEAQ (reference sequence). The CDR3 loop spans 15 amino acids. The V and J ends lost 6 bases and 6 bases, in that order; junction bases with no gene match: 10. The CDR3 DNA sequence: TGTGCCAGCAGTCGCGGACAGGGGCCCCGCGATACGCAGTATTTT. Protein sequence: CASSRGQGPRDTQYF.

This rearrangement joins TRBV27 to TRBJ2-7, with D possibly matching TRBD1 (6 bases). This CDR3 comprises 15 residues. The V gene's germline CDR1 is MNHEY and CDR2 SMNVEV (reference sequence). V gave up 6 bases and J gave up 3 bases, with 18 bases separating them. In DNA form, the CDR3 reads TGTGCCAGCAGCTACCTGGCAGGGGAGTTCTACGAGCAGTACTTC. This translates into CASSYLAGEFYEQYF.

This chain links TRBV28 with TRBJ1-5; the match to TRBD1 covers 9 bases. The CDR3 is made up of 16 amino acids. In germline, CDR1 is MDHEN, CDR2 SYDVKM. Germline trimming cut 0 bases from V and 4 bases from J; bases unmatched to any gene: 4. The CDR3 DNA reads as TGTGCCAGCAGTTTATGGGCTGGACAGGGGAATCAGCCCCAGCATTTT. Translating it yields CASSLWAGQGNQPQHF.

This rearrangement joins TRBV6-1 to TRBJ2-1; 12 bases fit TRBD2. Trimming cost V 3 bases and J 13 bases; bases outside gene matches: 10. This CDR3 is built from 15 residues. Germline V gives CDR1 MNHNS, CDR2 SASEGT. CDR3 sequence: CASSDPSGRARGQFF. The CDR3 nucleotides read TGTGCCAGCAGTGATCCTAGCGGGAGGGCCCGTGGTCAGTTCTTC.

The chain carries TRBV6-5 and TRBJ2-7, with 9 bases identical to TRBD1. J gave up 7 bases and V 7 bases, and 14 bases lay outside the gene matches. Per germline, CDR1 MNHEY and CDR2 SVGAGI. CDR3 size: 15 residues. The CDR3 reads CASTYGTGGKTEQYF. CDR3 DNA sequence: TGTGCCAGCACCTACGGAACAGGGGGCAAGACGGAGCAGTACTTC.

This clone was found once. V usage is TRBV4-2 and J usage is TRBJ2-5; 9 positions agree with TRBD2. CDR3 size: 16 residues. J was trimmed by 4 bases and V by 4 bases; bases with no gene match: 10. In germline, CDR1 is LGHNA, CDR2 YNFKEQ. This CDR3 reads CASSPLGGRAIETQYF. In nucleotides, the CDR3 is TGTGCCAGCAGCCCGCTGGGCGGGAGGGCGATAGAGACCCAGTACTTC.

J is TRBJ2-7 and V is TRBV19; no clear D gene. The germline gives CDR1 LNHDA, CDR2 SQIVND (reference sequence). Trimming left V 4 bases short and J 3 bases short, with 4 bases between. The CDR3 is made up of 11 amino acids. CDR3 DNA sequence: TGTGCCAGTAGTAATCTCTACGAGCAGTACTTC. As protein: CASSNLYEQYF.

In its sample, this clone was seen a few times. The CDR3 nucleotides read TGTGCCAGCACCCATACAAGGGGTCAGGGGGCCGCTTTCTTT. It specifies CASTHTRGQGAAFF. The rearrangement uses TRBV28 and TRBJ1-1; 8 bases fit TRBD1. There are 14 residues in the CDR3. The J segment lost 11 bases and the V segment lost 7 bases, leaving 15 bases of the junction unmatched. Germline V gene lookup returns CDR1 MDHEN and CDR2 SYDVKM.

The V and J genes are TRBV7-3 and TRBJ2-7; 14 nucleotides match TRBD2. The CDR3 contains 15 residues. The ends lost 5 bases at V and 4 bases at J; junction bases unmatched: 4. Germline assignment: CDR1 SGHTA and CDR2 FQGTGA. The CDR3 DNA sequence: TGTGCCAGCAGCCCCGGGACTAGCGGGAGTTACGAGCAGTACTTC. It is translated as CASSPGTSGSYEQYF.

This chain joins TRBV6-1 and TRBJ1-1, with D possibly TRBD1 on 5 matching bases. Germline V gene sequence: CDR1 MNHNS, CDR2 SASEGT. With 6 bases removed from V and 9 bases from J, the gap between germline ends came to 11 bases. This CDR3 has 11 residues. In DNA form, the CDR3 reads TGTGCCAGCAGCGCGGACAAACAAGCTTTCTTT. It specifies CASSADKQAFF.

The chain carries TRBV30 and TRBJ2-7, with TRBD2 identical over 15 bases. Germline trimming cut 6 bases from V and 7 bases from J; bases unmatched to any gene: 4. Germline CDR1 GTSNPN, CDR2 SVGIG (reference sequence). The CDR3 is 13 residues long. DNA of the CDR3: TGTGCCTGCGGGACTAGCGGGAGGCGGGAGCAGTACTTC. It translates to CACGTSGRREQYF. Complete variable domain (other parts from reference TRBV30 and TRBJ2-7): SQTIHQWPATLVQPVGSPLSLECTVEGTSNPNLYWYRQAAGRGLQLLFYSVGIGQISSEVPQNLSASRPQDRQFILSSKKLLLSDSGFYLCACGTSGRREQYFGPGTRLTVT.

The chain has TRBV19 and TRBJ1-2, with 8 bases identical to TRBD1. Germline CDR1 reads LNHDA; CDR2 reads SQIVND (reference sequence). The CDR3 covers 15 residues. Trimming removed 3 bases from V and 7 bases from J; junction bases left unmatched: 10. The CDR3 is CASSISVAGGRGYTF. The CDR3 DNA reads as TGTGCCAGTAGTATCTCGGTGGCAGGGGGCCGTGGCTACACCTTC.

The chain is built from TRBV27 and TRBJ1-1; the D is unclear. V lost 0 bases to trimming and J lost 2 bases, with 7 bases between them. The CDR3 covers 14 residues. CDR1 and CDR2 from the germline V gene are MNHEY and SMNVEV (reference sequence). CDR3 sequence (DNA): TGTGCCAGCAGTTTATCTCGGGTCAACACTGAAGCTTTCTTT. It translates to CASSLSRVNTEAFF.

Note on this clone: Its ends do not fully match the called genes, so a read error is possible. J is TRBJ1-2 and V is TRBV6-1, with 12 bases lining up with TRBD1. This CDR3 is 15 amino acids long. Looked up from germline, CDR1 is MNHNS and CDR2 is SASEGT. CDR3 sequence: CSSSESGQGAYGYTF. The CDR3 DNA reads TGTTCCAGCAGTGAATCGGGACAGGGGGCCTATGGCTACACCTTC.

The CDR3 region is CATDRGLGYTF. DNA for the CDR3: TGTGCCACGGACAGGGGGCTTGGCTACACCTTC. The V call is TRBV28, the J call TRBJ1-2; 11 bases match TRBD1. The CDR3 totals 11 residues. The V gene end was trimmed by 10 bases and the J gene end by 7 bases; junction bases not matched to a gene: 2. Germline V gene sequence: CDR1 MDHEN, CDR2 SYDVKM.